This T cell receptor (beta chain) was identified in a study of T cells in Graves' hyperthyroidism and ophthalmopathy. V was cut by 4 bases and J by 5 bases, with 11 bases left in between. The CDR3 covers 13 residues. Germline V gene sequence: CDR1 MNHNS, CDR2 SASEGT. This clonotype was seen many times. TCR beta CDR3 sequences were amplified from RNA transcripts. Initially, a first-round RT-PCR of the TCR CDR3 employed the HTBI primer set. TCRdb fed the multiplex PCR reads into MiXCR, producing one record per CDR3 protein. The data contain more than 500,000 distinct CDR3 sequences, 14% to 15% of them singletons.

This sequence was found in a woman aged 40 to 55 with Graves' ophthalmopathy. The material sequenced was blood. The chain recombines TRBV6-1 with TRBJ2-5; D may be TRBD1 (6 bases). The chain's CDR3 is CASSGQVFETQYF. CDR3 DNA sequence: TGTGCCAGCAGTGGACAGGTCTTCGAGACCCAGTACTTC.